This record covers a single T cell receptor (beta chain). Its antigen is unidentified. TCRdb's table, derived via immunoSEQ multiplex PCR, lists solely in-frame clones and lacks some. The sample consists of 100,000 to 130,000 clones, around 85% of them appearing once. The donors formed part of the roughly 120-subject validation cohort, distinct from the approximately 670-subject first cohort. The sample is drawn from a study of cytomegalovirus exposure and HLA in healthy donors. Background on the study: The same platform was used for the 100 to 150 validation repertoires and the approximately 700 first-cohort repertoires, a later analysis reported.

The CDR3 is 15 residues long. Germline V CDR1 and CDR2: SGHRS, YFSETQ. With V trimmed by 0 bases and J by 6 bases, 6 bases remained unmatched. Study results and limitations: Specific recognition of CMV antigens was confirmed in vitro for a few chains (all CMV-associated). Researchers catalogued about 160 TCR beta chains as cytomegalovirus-associated.

The sequence came from a young woman in good health and CMV-seronegative. The chain has TRBV5-1 and TRBJ2-1; 7 bases align to TRBD1. The specimen was PBMCs. The CDR3 DNA sequence: TGCGCCAGCAGCTTGGGACAGGGTGTAGCCAATGAGCAGTTCTTC. Its translation is CASSLGQGVANEQFF.